These 12 T cell receptor beta chains originate from one sample sequenced in a study of CD8+CD57+ T cells in acquired aplastic anemia. The template used for profiling TCR beta VDJ and CDR3 was genomic DNA. TCRdb recomputed calls from the reads with MiXCR, one row per CDR3 protein. The data show 50,000 to 65,000 distinct CDR3 sequences, around 50% seen once. All sequencing subjects had displayed CD8+CD57+ cell expansion on flow cytometry. Sequencing was done on a sample of sorted CD4+, CD8+, or CD8+CD57+ T cells (not recorded which) from PBMCs. Receptor source: a human donor with aplastic anemia.

The V call is TRBV9, the J call TRBJ1-1; no reliable D call. The germline CDR1 and CDR2 sequences are SGDLS and YYNGEE. The V and J ends lost 0 bases and 5 bases respectively, with 8 bases between them. This CDR3 has 13 amino acids. The CDR3 loop reads CASSVVLGTEAFF. In nucleotides, the CDR3 is TGTGCCAGCAGCGTAGTTCTGGGTACTGAAGCTTTCTTT. Drawing the rest from reference TRBV9 and TRBJ1-1, the complete variable domain is DSGVTQTPKHLITATGQRVTLRCSPRSGDLSVYWYQQSLDQGLQFLIQYYNGEERAKGNILERFSAQQFPDLHSELNLSSLELGDSALYFCASSVVLGTEAFFGQGTRLTVV.

This clonotype was detected a few times. The chain has TRBV6-1 and TRBJ2-2, with 10 bases that match TRBD1. CDR1 is MNHNS and CDR2 is SASEGT in the germline V gene. The CDR3 covers 17 residues. The J segment lost 4 bases and the V segment lost 6 bases, leaving 11 bases of the junction unmatched. The CDR3: CASSPSGTGEATGELFF. CDR3 coding DNA: TGTGCCAGCAGCCCTTCCGGGACAGGGGAGGCCACCGGGGAGCTGTTTTTT.

The chain joins TRBV29-1 to TRBJ1-1, with 7 bases identical to TRBD1. Trimming at V came to 5 bases and at J to 1 base, leaving 4 bases not matched to a gene. The CDR3 contains 13 residues. From germline, CDR1 is SQVTM and CDR2 ANQGSEA. The CDR3: CSVRPGGNTEAFF. The CDR3 DNA is TGCAGCGTTCGGCCAGGGGGGAACACTGAAGCTTTCTTT.

The chain is built from TRBV29-1 and TRBJ1-2; 9 bases align to TRBD1. This CDR3 comprises 11 residues. J was trimmed by 5 bases and V by 7 bases; bases with no gene match: 2. Germline V gives CDR1 SQVTM, CDR2 ANQGSEA. The CDR3, as DNA: TGCAGCGGGGGGACAGGGTATGGCTACACCTTC. Encoded protein: CSGGTGYGYTF.

This clonotype was picked up many times. CDR3 amino acids: CASREGHTDTQYF. The CDR3 DNA sequence: TGTGCCAGCAGGGAGGGGCACACAGATACGCAGTATTTT. This chain uses TRBV2 with TRBJ2-3; tentatively, D is TRBD2 (6 bases). Trimming pared 6 bases from V and 2 bases from J, leaving 9 bases between. Germline V gene sequence: CDR1 SNHLY, CDR2 FYNNEI. The CDR3 covers 13 residues.

As to this clonotype: At one end, the junction sequence differs from germline, possibly due to a read error. The chain combines TRBV15 with TRBJ2-3; 9 positions match TRBD1. The germline CDR1 and CDR2 sequences are LNHNV and YYDKDF (reference sequence). The CDR3 runs 14 residues. CDR3 DNA sequence: TGTGTCACCAGCAGAGGACAGGGGCCTAATACGCAGTATTTT. This codes for CVTSRGQGPNTQYF.

This clonotype was found many times. The chain uses TRBV24-1 and TRBJ2-3; 7 bases align to TRBD2. CDR1 and CDR2 (germline): KGHDR, SFDVKD. CDR3 length: 15 amino acids. The V and J ends lost 7 bases and 0 bases, in that order; junction bases with no gene match: 6. The CDR3 sequence is CATSSGTTSTDTQYF. The CDR3 DNA sequence: TGTGCCACCAGCTCCGGGACTACTAGCACAGATACGCAGTATTTT.

The rearrangement uses TRBV24-1 and TRBJ2-2; D is undetermined. Trimming removed 5 bases at V and 10 bases at J, with 16 bases between. In germline, CDR1 is KGHDR, CDR2 SFDVKD. The CDR3 covers 14 residues. The CDR3: CATSGRVVGEELFF. DNA for the CDR3: TGTGCCACCAGTGGTAGGGTGGTAGGCGAGGAGCTGTTTTTT.

The chain has TRBV29-1 and TRBJ1-6, with TRBD1 identical over 10 bases. The germline gives CDR1 SQVTM, CDR2 ANQGSEA. CDR3 length: 14 residues. The V and J ends lost 5 bases and 6 bases, in that order; junction bases with no gene match: 4. The CDR3 is CSVRDRGPNSPLHF. CDR3 nucleotides: TGCAGCGTTCGAGACAGGGGGCCTAATTCACCCCTCCACTTT. The full variable domain, with the rest looked up from reference TRBV29-1 and TRBJ1-6, is SAVISQKPSRDICQRGTSLTIQCQVDSQVTMMFWYRQQPGQSLTLIATANQGSEATYESGFVIDKFPISRPNLTFSTLTVSNMSPEDSSIYLCSVRDRGPNSPLHFGNGTRLTVT.

This chain joins TRBV29-1 and TRBJ2-1, with 12 bases aligning to TRBD2. Germline CDR1 reads SQVTM; CDR2 reads ANQGSEA. The CDR3 contains 14 residues. V was clipped by 8 bases and J by 9 bases; unmatched bases: 11. CDR3 sequence (DNA): TGCAGCTTTGCAAAGACTAGCGGGAGACCTGAGCAGTTCTTC. This gives the protein CSFAKTSGRPEQFF.

The V call is TRBV2, the J call TRBJ1-1; D gene unclear. This CDR3 has 12 residues. V was shortened by 8 bases and J by 1 base, with 8 bases between the two germline ends. CDR1 and CDR2 from the germline V gene are SNHLY and FYNNEI. CDR3 nucleotides: TGTGCCAGCGGCAAGGGGAACACTGAAGCTTTCTTT. It yields the protein CASGKGNTEAFF.

The chain is built from TRBV11-1 and TRBJ2-7, with TRBD1 matching 10 bases. Trimming took 4 bases from V and 5 from J; bases not matched to a gene: 14. CDR1 SGHAT and CDR2 FQDESV come from the germline V gene (reference sequence). The CDR3 has 17 amino acids. In DNA, the CDR3 is TGTGCCAGCAGCTACCAGATGATGCCGGGACAGGGGAACGAGCAGTACGTC. It specifies CASSYQMMPGQGNEQYV.